This T cell receptor beta chain was sequenced in a study of blood T cell repertoires in COVID-19. About the research overall: COVID-19 samples, acute and convalescent, were from the United States, Italy and Spain.

J was trimmed by 8 bases and V by 1 base; bases with no gene match: 7. Germline V CDR1 and CDR2: SGHTA, FQGNSA. CDR3 length equals 15 residues. The authors' processing: How many nucleated cells were present was estimated from reference gene primer amplification. TCRdb's copy holds only in-frame clones and misses some; the assay was immunoSEQ multiplex PCR. That table furnishes V, J and clone size, whereas the DNA furnished D and trimming. This sample has about 190,000 clones, with less than 85% found just once. This receptor was identified in a woman between 50 and 59 years old with acute or convalescent COVID-19. The V call is TRBV7-2, the J call TRBJ2-1; 8 bases align to TRBD1. Sequencing was carried out using peripheral blood. This chain's CDR3 is CASSLDGQGRYEQFF. CDR3 sequence (DNA): TGTGCCAGCAGCTTAGATGGACAGGGCAGGTATGAGCAGTTCTTC. The whole variable domain, filled in from reference TRBV7-2 and TRBJ2-1, reads GAGVSQSPSNKVTEKGKDVELRCDPISGHTALYWYRQSLGQGLEFLIYFQGNSAPDKSGLPSDRFSAERTGGSVSTLTIQRTQQEDSAVYLCASSLDGQGRYEQFFGPGTRLTVL.